This T cell receptor beta chain was profiled in a study of blood T cell repertoires in COVID-19. The method was immunoSEQ multiplex PCR; TCRdb's version includes in-frame clones alone and lacks a portion of them. The data hold 150,000 to 200,000 clones, with 70% to 90% observed a single time. The specimen was peripheral blood. The TCR comes from a human donor with active or convalescent COVID-19. The donor label of this sample is uncertain.

The CDR3 loop is CASSTGLDTQYF. Here the CDR3 DNA reads TGTGCCAGCAGCACTGGGCTAGATACGCAGTATTTT. The chain employs TRBV28 and TRBJ2-3, with D unclear. Trimming took off 6 bases at V and 5 bases at J, with 9 bases between the two ends. Looked up from germline, CDR1 is MDHEN and CDR2 is SYDVKM. The length of the CDR3 is 12 residues.